A selection of T cell receptor beta chains follows, all from one sample in a study of blood T cell repertoires in COVID-19. Method: immunoSEQ multiplex PCR; TCRdb's copy keeps in-frame clones and lacks some. The table records 26,000 or so clones, roughly 90% of them present only once. The sample taken for sequencing was peripheral blood. Receptors originate from a human donor in a cohort sampled during active COVID-19. The CDR3 runs from the conserved cysteine through the conserved F or W. D genes are given only for firm matches. Expanded clones get a size class; other rows say once, few or many, or leave the size out.

V,size,D,J,DNA,CDR3
TRBV6-5,NA,NA,TRBJ2-1,TGTGCCAGCACCTCCGTGGGGGGAGTAGGGAATGAGCAGTTCTTC,CASTSVGGVGNEQFF
TRBV5-6,NA,TRBD1,TRBJ2-6,TGTGCCAGCAGCCGCGACAGGGGAGATGGGGCCAACGTCCTGACTTTC,CASSRDRGDGANVLTF
TRBV4-2,once,NA,TRBJ2-2,TGTGCCAGCAGCCCGGGGGCCGGGGAGCTGTTTTTT,CASSPGAGELFF
TRBV27,NA,NA,TRBJ2-7,TGTGCCAGCAGGCGGAATGTGTACGAGCAGTACTTC,CASRRNVYEQYF
TRBV5-1,NA,TRBD1,TRBJ1-1,TGCGCCAGCAGCCTAGGACAGGGGGTTGAAGCTTTCTTT,CASSLGQGVEAFF
TRBV24-1,few,NA,TRBJ1-2,TGTGCCACCAGTGATCAAACAGGTTTCTACACCTTC,CATSDQTGFYTF
TRBV7-8,few,NA,TRBJ2-5,TGTGCCAGCAGCTTAGGAGACTACCAAGAGACCCAGTACTTC,CASSLGDYQETQYF
TRBV2,few,NA,TRBJ1-3,TGTGCCAGCAGCGCGGAACATGGACAGTCAAACACCATATATTTT,CASSAEHGQSNTIYF
TRBV5-5,NA,TRBD2,TRBJ2-5,TGTGCCAGCAGCTTGGAAGGACTAGCGGTTGAGACCCAGTACTTC,CASSLEGLAVETQYF
TRBV5-5,NA,TRBD2,TRBJ2-5,TGTGCCAGCAGCTCAGGACTAGCGGGAGAGACCCAGTACTTC,CASSSGLAGETQYF
TRBV10-3,NA,NA,TRBJ2-7,TGTGCCATCAGTGAGACAGGGCTATCCCCCTACGAGCAGTACTTC,CAISETGLSPYEQYF
TRBV7-2,NA,NA,TRBJ2-7,TGTGCCAGCAGCTTAGGGCCGGGAATTGAGCAGTACTTC,CASSLGPGIEQYF
TRBV19,NA,NA,TRBJ1-1,TGTGCCAGTAGTATAGAAGTGGGGCTGGCCACTGAAGCTTTCTTT,CASSIEVGLATEAFF
TRBV3-1/TRBV3-2,NA,NA,TRBJ2-3,TGTGCCAGCCTGGCTAGGGCAGGGAATACAGATACGCAGTATTTT,CASLARAGNTDTQYF
TRBV5-6,NA,NA,TRBJ2-3,TGTGCCAGCAAGGAGGGGCCGGGCACAGATACGCAGTATTTT,CASKEGPGTDTQYF
TRBV5-4,NA,NA,TRBJ1-2,TGTGCCAGCAGCCTGGCATCGGGGTACTATGGCTACACCTTC,CASSLASGYYGYTF
TRBV2,NA,NA,TRBJ1-2,TGTGCCAGCAGTGAAGGCACACTAGCCTATGGCTACACCTTC,CASSEGTLAYGYTF
TRBV5-1,NA,TRBD2,TRBJ2-3,TGCGCCAGCAGCTTGGGACTAGCGGGAGGTTCTTCCCCAGATACGCAGTATTTT,CASSLGLAGGSSPDTQYF
TRBV7-2,NA,TRBD1,TRBJ2-7,TGTGCCAGCAGCCGGGGACAGGGGGCCGATAGCTCCTACGAGCAGTACTTC,CASSRGQGADSSYEQYF
TRBV29-1,once,TRBD2,TRBJ2-7,TGCAGCGTTGTTGGGGGACTAGCGGGATTTTACGAGCAGTACTTC,CSVVGGLAGFYEQYF
TRBV20-1,NA,NA,TRBJ1-2,TGCAGTGCTAGTCGCGGGGGCGGGTATGGCTACACCTTC,CSASRGGGYGYTF
TRBV3-1/TRBV3-2,NA,NA,TRBJ1-1,TGTGCCAGCAGCGGGAGGGCTTTCTTT,CASSGRAFF
TRBV5-8,NA,NA,TRBJ2-7,TGTGCCAGCACCCGGACGGGTCTGGGGCAGGTCGAGCAGTACTTC,CASTRTGLGQVEQYF
TRBV5-6,NA,NA,TRBJ1-6,TGTGCCAGCAGCTTTTCGATCGGGAATTCACCCCTCCACTTT,CASSFSIGNSPLHF
TRBV7-9,NA,TRBD2,TRBJ2-1,TGTGCCAGCAGTCGTTCGCCTAGCGGGGCCTCCTACAATGAGCAGTTCTTC,CASSRSPSGASYNEQFF
TRBV29-1,NA,NA,TRBJ1-1,TGCAGCGTTGACGGTCCCACTGAAGCTTTCTTT,CSVDGPTEAFF
TRBV3-1/TRBV3-2,once,NA,TRBJ2-1,TGTGCCAGCAGCCAAGGGAGGAGGGGTGAGCAGTTCTTC,CASSQGRRGEQFF
TRBV5-4,once,TRBD1,TRBJ1-6,TGTGCCAGCAGCTTTAGGGACAGGTTCAGCTCACCCCTCCACTTT,CASSFRDRFSSPLHF
TRBV11-3,NA,NA,TRBJ1-1,TGTGCCAGCAGCTCAGTGACGGGGACTGAAGCTTTCTTT,CASSSVTGTEAFF
TRBV11-2,NA,TRBD2,TRBJ2-6,TGTGCCAGCAGCTACCGGACTAGCGGGAGCTCTGGGGCCAACGTCCTGACTTTC,CASSYRTSGSSGANVLTF
TRBV6-6,NA,NA,TRBJ2-2,TGTGCCAGCAGGCGAATCTCGGAGGGCGGGGAGCTGTTTTTT,CASRRISEGGELFF